The entry below gives a single T cell receptor (beta chain) sequence along with its context. V was shortened by 3 bases and J by 8 bases, with 14 bases between the two germline ends. Germline V lookup: CDR1 SGHRS, CDR2 YFSETQ. The CDR3 consists of 14 residues. The data belong to a study of blood T cells in healthy people across ages. Researchers report isolating at least 6.5 million PBMCs per sample. Then a second PCR, running roughly 7 to 11 cycles, was carried out with a sample-barcoded 5' primer and a J-beta primer mix. Each CDR3 protein gets one entry after TCRdb re-called the 5' RACE reads with MiXCR. The profile shows around 800,000 distinct CDR3 sequences, roughly 24% of them singletons. The same sample was also used in a study of T cells of mothers and their children.

The chain employs TRBV5-1 and TRBJ1-4; perhaps TRBD1 as D (6 bases). The sample consisted of blood. The TCR sequence derives from a boy between 10 and 17 years old in good health. The chain's CDR3 is CASSWTAEGEKLFF. In DNA, the CDR3 is TGCGCCAGCAGCTGGACAGCAGAGGGAGAAAAACTGTTTTTT.